This TCR beta chain derives from a study of identical twins. Germline V gene data show CDR1 as SEHNR and CDR2 as FQNEAQ (reference sequence). This CDR3 is 15 amino acids long. The trim removed 6 bases at V and 1 base at J, leaving 7 bases unmatched. Study-wide results and caveats: Invariant cells of the MAIT and iNKT types might have partly distorted the zero-insertion analyses. Modeled out-of-frame TCR alpha sharing in monozygotic twins fell below observed levels.

Unique molecular identifiers were present on the cDNA, which also gained a universal primer site by template switching. Each CDR3 protein gets one entry after TCRdb re-called the 5' RACE reads with MiXCR. The sample records 350,000 to 500,000 distinct CDR3 sequences, approximately 17% being singletons. Worth noting for this clonotype: What it binds is not known.

Healthy Caucasians were all of the donors. The TCR was taken from a man aged 50-59 years in good health. Source material: naive T cells sorted from blood. The V and J genes are TRBV7-9 and TRBJ1-2, with 8 bases matching TRBD1. CDR3 DNA sequence: TGTGCCAGCAGAAGTCAGGGGGCGAGTAACTATGGCTACACCTTC. Protein product: CASRSQGASNYGYTF.